These T cell receptor beta chains were read from a single sample in a study of blood T cell repertoires in COVID-19. Generated by immunoSEQ multiplex PCR, the TCRdb table keeps only in-frame clones and is missing some. The data hold hundreds of thousands of clones, with 85% to 90% observed a single time. The sequencing sample was made of peripheral blood. The receptor set was obtained from a woman younger than 35 with acute or convalescent COVID-19. Both conserved end residues are part of each CDR3. Fields, in order: clone size, V gene, D gene, J gene, CDR3 length, CDR3 protein, CDR3 DNA. The D gene is left open where the match is weak. Clone size, where shown, is once, few, many, or a class for clones that have expanded.

>few|TRBV21-1|.|TRBJ1-1|16
CASSIRRRGANTEAFF
TGTGCCAGCAGCATACGAAGACGGGGGGCGAACACTGAAGCTTTCTTT
>.|TRBV30|TRBD1|TRBJ1-4|13
CAWSGQGLEKLFF
TGTGCCTGGAGTGGACAGGGCCTAGAAAAACTGTTTTTT
>.|TRBV2|.|TRBJ1-2|14
CASRRTSAKEGYTF
TGTGCCAGCAGGCGCACCTCGGCGAAGGAGGGCTACACCTTC
>.|TRBV9|TRBD1|TRBJ2-7|15
CASSVEGTGGYEQYF
TGTGCCAGCAGCGTAGAAGGGACAGGGGGCTACGAGCAGTACTTC
>once|TRBV28|.|TRBJ1-5|14
CASSSPLRGQPQHF
TGTGCCAGCAGTTCCCCGCTAAGGGGCCAGCCCCAGCATTTT
>.|TRBV7-2|.|TRBJ1-2|12
CASSLVARGYTF
TGTGCCAGCAGCTTAGTTGCTCGGGGCTACACCTTC
>.|TRBV7-9|.|TRBJ1-1|14
CASSSGAPNTEAFF
TGTGCCAGCAGCTCTGGGGCCCCGAACACTGAAGCTTTCTTT
>.|TRBV24-1|.|TRBJ1-5|14
CATAKRDSNQPQHF
TGTGCCACCGCAAAGCGGGATAGCAATCAGCCCCAGCATTTT
>.|TRBV7-9|.|TRBJ2-2|17
CASSPPVRGRNTGELFF
TGTGCCAGCAGCCCCCCGGTGAGAGGGCGGAACACCGGGGAGCTGTTTTTT
>.|TRBV6-5|.|TRBJ2-7|11
CASTSGSGQYF
TGTGCCAGCACGTCCGGGTCTGGGCAGTACTTC
>.|TRBV9|TRBD1|TRBJ1-1|15
CASSVEFDRATEAFF
TGTGCCAGCAGCGTAGAATTTGACAGGGCCACTGAAGCTTTCTTT
>.|TRBV9|.|TRBJ2-2|15
CASSVEGGPNGELFF
TGTGCCAGCAGCGTAGAAGGAGGGCCAAACGGGGAGCTGTTTTTT
>.|TRBV29-1|.|TRBJ1-1|15
CSGSTGSAGNTEAFF
TGCAGCGGGAGTACAGGGAGCGCCGGGAACACTGAAGCTTTCTTT
>.|TRBV5-5|TRBD1|TRBJ2-7|13
CASTTPQGVEQYF
TGTGCCAGCACCACCCCGCAGGGGGTCGAGCAGTACTTC
>.|TRBV5-5|TRBD1|TRBJ2-1|15
CASCPGDRDYNEQFF
TGTGCCAGCTGTCCCGGGGACAGAGACTACAATGAGCAGTTCTTC
>.|TRBV2|TRBD1|TRBJ1-1|15
CASSPPDRGHTEAFF
TGTGCCAGCAGCCCTCCAGACAGGGGGCACACTGAAGCTTTCTTT
>.|TRBV3-1/TRBV3-2|TRBD1|TRBJ1-6|15
CASSQSTGNNSPLHF
TGTGCCAGCAGCCAATCGACAGGGAATAATTCACCCCTCCACTTT
>.|TRBV2|TRBD2|TRBJ2-1|16
CASSEGIAGVYNEQFF
TGTGCCAGCAGTGAAGGGATAGCGGGGGTCTACAATGAGCAGTTCTTC
>.|TRBV12-3/TRBV12-4|.|TRBJ1-2|13
CASSGDYGTGYTF
TGTGCCAGCAGTGGGGACTACGGAACCGGCTACACCTTC
>few|TRBV27|TRBD1|TRBJ1-1|13
CASSRTGQTEAFF
TGTGCCAGCAGTCGGACAGGCCAAACTGAAGCTTTCTTT
>.|TRBV9|TRBD1|TRBJ1-4|13
CASRATGDEKLFF
TGTGCCAGCAGGGCGACAGGGGATGAAAAACTGTTTTTT
>.|TRBV12-3/TRBV12-4|.|TRBJ1-2|13
CASSLGQVYGYTF
TGTGCCAGCAGTTTGGGGCAGGTCTATGGCTACACCTTC
>.|TRBV3-1/TRBV3-2|TRBD2|TRBJ2-5|15
CASSQGLAGGETQYF
TGTGCCAGCAGCCAAGGACTAGCGGGGGGGGAGACCCAGTACTTC
>few|TRBV18|.|TRBJ2-2|14
CASSPNLNTGELFF
TGTGCCAGCTCACCAAATCTCAACACCGGGGAGCTGTTTTTT
>.|TRBV30|TRBD1|TRBJ2-7|13
CAWSNGQGGEQYF
TGTGCCTGGAGTAACGGACAGGGGGGCGAGCAGTACTTC
>.|TRBV21-1|.|TRBJ1-5|19
CASSKVEVGQGGANQPQHF
TGTGCCAGCAGCAAAGTTGAGGTAGGACAGGGGGGAGCAAATCAGCCCCAGCATTTT
>once|TRBV7-6|TRBD1|TRBJ2-2|16
CASSGPTGPNTGELFF
TGTGCCAGCAGCGGACCGACAGGGCCGAACACCGGGGAGCTGTTTTTT
>few|TRBV28|TRBD1|TRBJ1-2|18
CASSLWNPISRGHYGYTF
TGTGCCAGCAGCTTATGGAACCCAATTAGCAGGGGGCACTATGGCTACACCTTC
>.|TRBV10-3|TRBD1|TRBJ1-1|18
CAISEGKAGGHFDTEAFF
TGTGCCATCAGTGAGGGTAAGGCAGGGGGTCACTTTGACACTGAAGCTTTCTTT
>.|TRBV24-1|.|TRBJ1-3|16
CATSDWDSGAGNTIYF
TGTGCCACCAGTGATTGGGACTCCGGGGCTGGAAACACCATATATTTT
>.|TRBV5-8|TRBD1|TRBJ1-5|14
CASSRGTGTQPQHF
TGTGCCAGCAGCCGCGGGACAGGGACTCAGCCCCAGCATTTT
>.|TRBV9|TRBD1|TRBJ1-4|16
CASSRQGSSANEKLFF
TGTGCCAGCAGCAGACAGGGGAGTTCGGCTAATGAAAAACTGTTTTTT
>.|TRBV3-1/TRBV3-2|.|TRBJ1-1|13
CASSHLGDTEAFF
TGTGCCAGCAGCCACCTAGGGGACACTGAAGCTTTCTTT
>.|TRBV27|.|TRBJ1-4|15
CASSPRGGVFEKLFF
TGTGCCAGCAGCCCTAGAGGGGGGGTGTTTGAAAAACTGTTTTTT
>.|TRBV19|.|TRBJ1-6|17
CASSRRVGSSYNSPLHF
TGTGCCAGTAGTCGTAGAGTGGGGAGCTCCTATAATTCACCCCTCCACTTT
>few|TRBV12-3/TRBV12-4|.|TRBJ1-1|13
CASSLTENTEAFF
TGTGCCAGCAGTCTCACAGAGAACACTGAAGCTTTCTTT
>.|TRBV7-3|TRBD1|TRBJ1-3|15
CASSATGASGNTIYF
TGTGCCAGCAGCGCGACAGGGGCCTCTGGAAACACCATATATTTT
>.|TRBV11-3|TRBD2|TRBJ2-1|15
CASSIRGGGVSEQFF
TGTGCCAGCAGCATCCGAGGCGGGGGGGTTAGTGAGCAGTTCTTC
>.|TRBV9|.|TRBJ2-1|15
CASSVAPGTNNEQFF
TGTGCCAGCAGCGTAGCGCCGGGAACTAACAATGAGCAGTTCTTC
>.|TRBV29-1|.|TRBJ2-5|12
CTAHEGGETQYF
TGCACCGCACACGAGGGGGGGGAGACCCAGTACTTC
>.|TRBV29-1|.|TRBJ2-5|16
CSVEEGWASRKETQYF
TGCAGCGTTGAAGAGGGTTGGGCCTCAAGGAAGGAGACCCAGTACTTC
>.|TRBV19|.|TRBJ1-3|16
CASSMGHTYSGNTIYF
TGTGCCAGTAGTATGGGACACACTTACTCTGGAAACACCATATATTTT
>.|TRBV27|.|TRBJ1-4|18
CASSLSNPSYRTGEKLFF
TGTGCCAGCAGTTTATCGAATCCTTCCTACAGGACGGGCGAAAAACTGTTTTTT
>.|TRBV18|.|TRBJ2-7|14
CASSPPGTSYEQYF
TGTGCCAGCTCACCACCGGGCACGTCCTACGAGCAGTACTTC
>once|TRBV5-1|.|TRBJ2-7|13
CASSLGQLYEQYF
TGCGCCAGCAGCTTGGGACAACTCTACGAGCAGTACTTC